Following are 7 T cell receptor beta chains from one sample sequenced in a study of T cells in Graves' hyperthyroidism and ophthalmopathy. Researchers took RNA transcripts and amplified the TCR beta CDR3 regions from them. A set of HTBI primers served as the primers for a first-round RT-PCR of the TCR CDR3. Each CDR3 protein is one row after TCRdb ran MiXCR on the multiplex PCR reads. This sample yields about 530,000 distinct CDR3 sequences, of which over 15% are seen a single time; approximately 18% belongs to the top ten. The sequenced sample was blood. Source of these receptors: a woman under 30 with Graves' ophthalmopathy.

The rearrangement links TRBV5-4 to TRBJ1-1; 10 nucleotides align to TRBD1. J gave up 3 bases and V 2 bases, and 7 bases lay outside the gene matches. The CDR3 has 16 residues. The germline CDR1 and CDR2 sequences are SGHNT and YYREEE (reference sequence). The CDR3: CASSLDPGTGDTEAFF. In DNA form, the CDR3 reads TGTGCCAGCAGCTTAGACCCCGGGACAGGGGACACTGAAGCTTTCTTT.

This clonotype was detected only a few times. This sequence joins TRBV20-1 and TRBJ2-7; D is unclear. V dropped 1 base and J dropped 2 bases, with 12 bases sitting between them. The CDR3 consists of 14 residues. CDR1 DFQATT and CDR2 SNEGSKA come from the germline V gene (reference sequence). CDR3 coding DNA: TGCAGTGCTAGAGGGGTTGAATCCCCCTACGAGCAGTACTTC. Translated: CSARGVESPYEQYF.

In this sample, this clonotype turned up a few times. The J gene is TRBJ2-3, the V gene TRBV19, with D perhaps given as TRBD1 or TRBD2 (5 bases each). The ends were cut back, 3 bases at V and 4 bases at J, with 11 bases in the middle. CDR1 is LNHDA, CDR2 SQIVND, per germline (reference sequence). The CDR3 has 14 amino acids. The CDR3 DNA follows: TGTGCCAGTAGTATTGGGGGTGGGGCAGATACGCAGTATTTT. This encodes CASSIGGGADTQYF.

This clonotype was counted at least ten times. The chain recombines TRBV5-1 with TRBJ2-5; 9 positions agree with TRBD2. Germline V CDR1 and CDR2: SGHRS, YFSETQ. The CDR3 covers 15 residues. V was clipped by 1 base and J by 0 bases; unmatched bases: 1. CDR3 bases: TGCGCCAGCAGCTTGACTAGCGGGTACCAAGAGACCCAGTACTTC. It is translated as CASSLTSGYQETQYF.

The chain couples TRBV14 to TRBJ1-1; 10 bases map to TRBD1. The V and J ends lost 6 bases and 3 bases, in that order; junction bases with no gene match: 7. The CDR3 extends over 15 amino acids. Germline-derived CDR1 and CDR2 are SGHDN and FVKESK. CDR3 region: CASRPVGTGDTEAFF. The CDR3 DNA reads as TGTGCCAGCAGACCTGTGGGGACAGGGGACACTGAAGCTTTCTTT.

The chain is built from TRBV6-1 and TRBJ2-3; the D gene is possibly TRBD2 (6 bases). CDR1 is MNHNS and CDR2 is SASEGT in the germline V gene. The CDR3 contains 15 residues. The V end was cut by 2 bases, the J end by 1 base, with 10 bases between. CDR3 loop: CASSESGGGTDTQYF. CDR3 nucleotide sequence: TGTGCCAGCAGTGAATCGGGCGGGGGCACAGATACGCAGTATTTT.

This chain links TRBV30 with TRBJ1-1; D not certain. Germline V lookup: CDR1 GTSNPN, CDR2 SVGIG (reference sequence). V was clipped by 4 bases and J by 1 base, with 10 bases between them. The CDR3 has 13 amino acids. The CDR3 nucleotides are TGTGCCTGGATCGGCACGTCGAACACTGAAGCTTTCTTT. Protein product: CAWIGTSNTEAFF.